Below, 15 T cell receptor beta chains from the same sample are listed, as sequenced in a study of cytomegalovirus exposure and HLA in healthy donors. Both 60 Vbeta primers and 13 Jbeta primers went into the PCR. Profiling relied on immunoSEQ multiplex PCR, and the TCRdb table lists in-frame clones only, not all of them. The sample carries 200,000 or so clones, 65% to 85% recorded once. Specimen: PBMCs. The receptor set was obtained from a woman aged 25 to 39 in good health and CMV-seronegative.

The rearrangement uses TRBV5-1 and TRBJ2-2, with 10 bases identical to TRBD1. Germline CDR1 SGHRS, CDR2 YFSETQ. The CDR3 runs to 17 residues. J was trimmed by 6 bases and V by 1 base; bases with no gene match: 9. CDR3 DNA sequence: TGCGCCAGCAGCTTGCCCCCGGGACAGGGGACAGCCGGGGAGCTGTTTTTT. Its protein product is CASSLPPGQGTAGELFF.

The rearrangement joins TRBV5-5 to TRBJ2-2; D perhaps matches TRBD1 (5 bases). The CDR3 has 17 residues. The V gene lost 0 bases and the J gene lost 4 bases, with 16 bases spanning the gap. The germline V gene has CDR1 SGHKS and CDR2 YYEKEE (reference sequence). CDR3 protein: CASSLAEGVTGTGELFF. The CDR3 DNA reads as TGTGCCAGCAGCTTGGCGGAAGGGGTGACGGGCACCGGGGAGCTGTTTTTT.

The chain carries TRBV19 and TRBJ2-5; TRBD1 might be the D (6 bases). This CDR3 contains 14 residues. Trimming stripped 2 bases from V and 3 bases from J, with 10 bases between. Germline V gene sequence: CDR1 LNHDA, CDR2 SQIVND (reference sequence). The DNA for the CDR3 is TGTGCCAGTAGTATAACGAACAGGGAAGAGACCCAGTACTTC. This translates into CASSITNREETQYF.

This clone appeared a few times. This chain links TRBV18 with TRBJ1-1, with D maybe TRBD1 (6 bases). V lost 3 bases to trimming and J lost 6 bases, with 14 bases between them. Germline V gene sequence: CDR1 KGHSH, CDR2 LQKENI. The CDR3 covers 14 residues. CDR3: CASSPIQGRAEAFF. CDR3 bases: TGTGCCAGCTCACCGATACAGGGAAGAGCTGAAGCTTTCTTT.

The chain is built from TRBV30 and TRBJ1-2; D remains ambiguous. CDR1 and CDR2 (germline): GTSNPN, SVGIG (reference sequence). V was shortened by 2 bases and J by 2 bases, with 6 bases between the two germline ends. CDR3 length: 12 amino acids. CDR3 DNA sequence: TGTGCCTGGAGTACACAAAACTATGGCTACACCTTC. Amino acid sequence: CAWSTQNYGYTF. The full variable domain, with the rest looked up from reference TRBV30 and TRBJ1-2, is SQTIHQWPATLVQPVGSPLSLECTVEGTSNPNLYWYRQAAGRGLQLLFYSVGIGQISSEVPQNLSASRPQDRQFILSSKKLLLSDSGFYLCAWSTQNYGYTFGSGTRLTVV.

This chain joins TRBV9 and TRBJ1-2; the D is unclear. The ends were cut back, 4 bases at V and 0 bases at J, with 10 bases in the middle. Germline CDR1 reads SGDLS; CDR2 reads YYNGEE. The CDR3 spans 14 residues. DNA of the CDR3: TGTGCCAGCAGCCTTAGTACCGCTAACTATGGCTACACCTTC. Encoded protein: CASSLSTANYGYTF.

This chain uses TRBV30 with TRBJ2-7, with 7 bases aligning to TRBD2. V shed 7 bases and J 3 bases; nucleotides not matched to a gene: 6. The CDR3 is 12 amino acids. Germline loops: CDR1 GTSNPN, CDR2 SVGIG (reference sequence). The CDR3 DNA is TGTGCCTTCCTAGCGGACAACTACGAGCAGTACTTC. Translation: CAFLADNYEQYF.

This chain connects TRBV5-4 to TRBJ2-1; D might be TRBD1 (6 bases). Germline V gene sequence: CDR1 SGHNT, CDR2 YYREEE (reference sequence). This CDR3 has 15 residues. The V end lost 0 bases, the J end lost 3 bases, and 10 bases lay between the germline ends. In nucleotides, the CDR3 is TGTGCCAGCAGCTTGGAGGCAGGGGTCTACAATGAGCAGTTCTTC. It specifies CASSLEAGVYNEQFF.

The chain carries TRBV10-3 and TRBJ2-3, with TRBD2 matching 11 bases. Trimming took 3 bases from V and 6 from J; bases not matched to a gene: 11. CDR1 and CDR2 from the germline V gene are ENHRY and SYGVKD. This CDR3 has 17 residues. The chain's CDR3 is CAISETLLAGVGDTQYF. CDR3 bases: TGTGCCATCAGTGAAACCTTACTAGCGGGAGTAGGGGATACGCAGTATTTT.

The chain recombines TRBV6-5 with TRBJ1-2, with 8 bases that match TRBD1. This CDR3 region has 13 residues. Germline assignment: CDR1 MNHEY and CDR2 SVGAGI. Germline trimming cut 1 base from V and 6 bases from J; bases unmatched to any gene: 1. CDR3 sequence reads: CASSYWTGHGYTF. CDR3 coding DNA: TGTGCCAGCAGTTACTGGACAGGGCATGGCTACACCTTC.

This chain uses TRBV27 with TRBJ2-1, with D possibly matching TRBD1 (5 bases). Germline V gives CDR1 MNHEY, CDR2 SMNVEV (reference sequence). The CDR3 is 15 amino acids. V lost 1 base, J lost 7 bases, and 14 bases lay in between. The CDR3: CASSLFRDGPNEQFF. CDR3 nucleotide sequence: TGTGCCAGCAGTTTATTCAGGGATGGGCCTAATGAGCAGTTCTTC.

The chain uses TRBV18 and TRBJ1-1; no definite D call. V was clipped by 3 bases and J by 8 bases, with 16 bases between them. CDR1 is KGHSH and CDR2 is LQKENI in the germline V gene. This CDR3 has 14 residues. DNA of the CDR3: TGTGCCAGCTCACCTTCCCCCGACGGCAGGGAAGCTTTCTTT. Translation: CASSPSPDGREAFF.

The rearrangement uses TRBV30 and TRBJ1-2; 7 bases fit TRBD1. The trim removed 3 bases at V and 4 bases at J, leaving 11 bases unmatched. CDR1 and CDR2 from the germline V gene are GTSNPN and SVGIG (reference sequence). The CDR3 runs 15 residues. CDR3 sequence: CAWRHRGIAGYGYTF. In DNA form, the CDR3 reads TGTGCCTGGAGGCACAGGGGTATCGCTGGCTATGGCTACACCTTC.

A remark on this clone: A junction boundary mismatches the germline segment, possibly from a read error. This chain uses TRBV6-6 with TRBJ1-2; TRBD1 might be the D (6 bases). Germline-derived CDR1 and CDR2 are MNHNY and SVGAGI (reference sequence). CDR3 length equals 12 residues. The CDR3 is CATTGTNYGYPF. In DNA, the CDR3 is TGCGCCACTACAGGGACTAACTATGGCTACCCCTTC.

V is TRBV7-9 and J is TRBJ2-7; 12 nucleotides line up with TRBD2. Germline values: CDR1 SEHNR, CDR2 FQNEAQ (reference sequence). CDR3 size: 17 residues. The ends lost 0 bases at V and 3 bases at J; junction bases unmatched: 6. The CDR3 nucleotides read TGTGCCAGCAGCTTAGCGGTTCTAGCGGGGGGGTTCTACGAGCAGTACTTC. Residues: CASSLAVLAGGFYEQYF.